This is a list of T cell receptor beta chains from one sample in a study of cytomegalovirus exposure and HLA in healthy donors. Only in-frame clones appear in the TCRdb table, and some are missing; sequencing was by immunoSEQ multiplex PCR. Counted here are under 300,000 clones, 65% to 85% occurring once; the ten biggest clones make up around 2.3%. Material: PBMCs. The receptors were sampled from a female donor in good health and CMV-seronegative. The CDR3 runs from the conserved cysteine through the conserved F or W. Each record gives: J gene, V gene, CDR3 protein.

J: TRBJ2-1; V: TRBV7-9; CDR3: CSSSFLTSGSGNEQFF
J: TRBJ1-2; V: TRBV11-2; CDR3: CASSQDRLTSGYTF
J: TRBJ2-7; V: TRBV4-1; CDR3: CASSQAVAGGNEQYF
J: TRBJ2-1; V: TRBV6-1; CDR3: CASSEPSGSAYNEQFF
J: TRBJ1-1; V: TRBV7-9; CDR3: CASSFSENTEAFF
J: TRBJ2-5; V: TRBV18; CDR3: CASSPLQKTQYF
J: TRBJ2-7; V: TRBV5-4; CDR3: CASSLQAGSSYEQYF
J: TRBJ2-7; V: TRBV5-4; CDR3: CASSLGLPPTYEQYF
J: TRBJ1-5; V: TRBV7-2; CDR3: CASSPGRGSPAQHF
J: TRBJ2-7; V: TRBV25-1; CDR3: CASSDLETGTSGYEQYF
J: TRBJ1-2; V: TRBV7-9; CDR3: CSSSFGGESSYTF
J: TRBJ2-5; V: TRBV11-2; CDR3: CASSLISGTSGRGETQYF
J: TRBJ2-7; V: TRBV11-3; CDR3: CASSLGGSRAYEQYF
J: TRBJ2-1; V: TRBV19; CDR3: CASSYGITDGQFF
J: TRBJ2-1; V: TRBV27; CDR3: CASSSGIEYEQFF
J: TRBJ2-1; V: TRBV7-3; CDR3: CASSPTPRDEQFF
J: TRBJ2-7; V: TRBV6-1; CDR3: CASSEETGGSYEQYF
J: TRBJ2-3; V: TRBV9; CDR3: CASSPGQGHDINTQYF
J: TRBJ2-3; V: TRBV5-1; CDR3: CASSLGEEWGTDTQYF
J: TRBJ1-1; V: TRBV4-1; CDR3: CASSFTQGTDTEAFF
J: TRBJ1-1; V: TRBV5-1; CDR3: CASSSQGTLNTEAFF
J: TRBJ1-4; V: TRBV7-2; CDR3: CASSLLGTLGNEKLFF
J: TRBJ2-7; V: TRBV5-4; CDR3: CASSPGLTSGEQYF
J: TRBJ1-1; V: TRBV9; CDR3: CASNPPGQGGNTEAFF
J: TRBJ1-2; V: TRBV14; CDR3: CASSHRTGERGYTF
J: TRBJ2-1; V: TRBV7-9; CDR3: CASSPLREQFF
J: TRBJ2-2; V: TRBV5-1; CDR3: CASSFLAGANTGELFF
J: TRBJ1-2; V: TRBV5-1; CDR3: CASKPDRFDYGYTF
J: TRBJ2-7; V: TRBV7-2; CDR3: CASSLGPGLAGQGRIWVYF
J: TRBJ2-2; V: TRBV7-9; CDR3: CASSLTGTGELFF
J: TRBJ2-2; V: TRBV7-7; CDR3: CASSLAVNTGELSF
J: TRBJ2-3; V: TRBV11-3; CDR3: CASSLAGHHTDTQYF
J: TRBJ2-5; V: TRBV13; CDR3: CASSLGLSELQYF
J: TRBJ1-1; V: TRBV11-2; CDR3: CASSSPLGAQGEAFF
J: TRBJ1-1; V: TRBV5-1; CDR3: CASRTMNTEAFF
J: TRBJ2-1; V: TRBV18; CDR3: CASSPRAEPSYNEQFF
J: TRBJ2-7; V: TRBV28; CDR3: CASSFLGRENYEQYF
J: TRBJ2-2; V: TRBV5-1; CDR3: CASSFTGWSGELFF
J: TRBJ1-3; V: TRBV10-3; CDR3: CAISEYRGHTIYF
J: TRBJ2-3; V: TRBV4-1; CDR3: CASSQRGAGGATHKGYF
J: TRBJ2-4; V: TRBV27; CDR3: CASSPSPGLRDRNQYF